The 21 T cell receptor beta chains given below trace back to one sample, sequenced in a study of blood T cell repertoires in COVID-19. Generated by immunoSEQ multiplex PCR, the TCRdb table keeps only in-frame clones and is missing some. Of 200,000 to 250,000 clones listed, less than 90% are singletons. The sequencing input was peripheral blood. The source is a man between 60 and 70 years old with acute or convalescent COVID-19.

This chain joins TRBV5-4 and TRBJ2-6; the D is unclear. V shed 1 base and J shed 8 bases, with 16 bases lying between them. This CDR3 spans 16 amino acids. CDR1 and CDR2 (germline): SGHNT, YYREEE (reference sequence). The CDR3 here is CASSLSPDVLTNVLTF. CDR3 in DNA: TGTGCCAGCAGCTTGTCCCCAGATGTTTTGACCAACGTCCTGACTTTC.

This clone was observed a few times. The chain recombines TRBV2 with TRBJ1-2; 9 positions agree with TRBD1. Germline CDR1 reads SNHLY; CDR2 reads FYNNEI. The CDR3 consists of 15 residues. J was trimmed by 3 bases and V by 7 bases; bases with no gene match: 9. CDR3 DNA: TGTGCCAGCACCCCAGGACAGGGGAATTACTATGGCTACACCTTC. This sequence encodes CASTPGQGNYYGYTF.

The V call is TRBV28, the J call TRBJ1-6; TRBD1 matches at 9 bases. Losses at the gene ends were 5 bases for V and 6 bases for J; bases not matched to a gene: 2. The CDR3 consists of 14 residues. CDR1 and CDR2 (germline): MDHEN, SYDVKM. The CDR3 loop reads CASSADRGNSPLHF. In DNA form, the CDR3 reads TGTGCCAGCAGTGCGGACAGGGGTAATTCACCCCTCCACTTT. The full variable domain, with the rest looked up from reference TRBV28 and TRBJ1-6, is DVKVTQSSRYLVKRTGEKVFLECVQDMDHENMFWYRQDPGLGLRLIYFSYDVKMKEKGDIPEGYSVSREKKERFSLILESASTNQTSMYLCASSADRGNSPLHFGNGTRLTVT.

The CDR3 DNA reads as TGTGCCAGCAGCCCCCCTCCCCTTCGCACCGGGGAGCTGTTTTTT. Protein sequence: CASSPPPLRTGELFF. The rearrangement links TRBV6-5 to TRBJ2-2, with D unresolved. The germline V and J ends were trimmed by 6 bases and 4 bases, with 15 bases remaining between them. Germline lookup yields CDR1 MNHEY and CDR2 SVGAGI. The CDR3 runs to 15 residues.

This clone was observed a few times. V and J are TRBV19 and TRBJ2-7; D is unclear. CDR1 and CDR2 (germline): LNHDA, SQIVND (reference sequence). V was trimmed by 6 bases and J by 2 bases, leaving 14 bases between them. The CDR3 consists of 14 residues. CDR3 region: CASRPGEVPYEQYF. In DNA, the CDR3 is TGTGCCAGTAGACCCGGCGAGGTTCCCTACGAGCAGTACTTC. Full variable domain (missing parts from reference TRBV19 and TRBJ2-7): DGGITQSPKYLFRKEGQNVTLSCEQNLNHDAMYWYRQDPGQGLRLIYYSQIVNDFQKGDIAEGYSVSREKKESFPLTVTSAQKNPTAFYLCASRPGEVPYEQYFGPGTRLTVT.

This clone came up once. The V and J genes are TRBV2 and TRBJ2-7, with D perhaps matching TRBD2 (5 bases). The CDR3 consists of 12 residues. The V and J ends lost 6 bases and 6 bases respectively, with 12 bases between them. CDR1 and CDR2 from the germline V gene are SNHLY and FYNNEI. The CDR3 reads CASRETKLEQYF. The CDR3 nucleotides read TGTGCCAGCAGGGAGACTAAGCTCGAGCAGTACTTC.

The chain links TRBV19 to TRBJ1-4; a possible D gene is TRBD1 (5 bases). The CDR3 is made up of 17 amino acids. Trimming took off 2 bases at V and 4 bases at J, with 17 bases between the two ends. Germline V lookup: CDR1 LNHDA, CDR2 SQIVND (reference sequence). For the CDR3, the DNA is TGTGCCAGTAGTATATTCCTACAGGAGATCATTAATGAAAAACTGTTTTTT. It specifies CASSIFLQEIINEKLFF.

The V call is TRBV10-3, the J call TRBJ2-1, with 11 positions matching TRBD2. J lost 5 bases, V lost 3 bases, and 3 bases had no gene match. CDR3 size: 15 residues. Germline V CDR1 and CDR2: ENHRY, SYGVKD. CDR3 sequence: CAISELAGEHNEQFF. The CDR3 DNA reads TGTGCCATCAGTGAACTAGCGGGAGAGCACAATGAGCAGTTCTTC.

V gene TRBV29-1 combines with J gene TRBJ2-1, with 9 bases identical to TRBD2. The germline V gene has CDR1 SQVTM and CDR2 ANQGSEA. This CDR3 contains 14 residues. V lost 8 bases to trimming and J lost 4 bases; unmatched junction nucleotides: 9. The CDR3 loop reads CSTEATSGYNEQFF. DNA of the CDR3: TGCAGCACTGAGGCTACTAGCGGGTACAATGAGCAGTTCTTC.

V and J are TRBV11-3 and TRBJ2-3, with TRBD2 matching over 12 bases. CDR1 is SGHNT, CDR2 YENEEA, per germline. The CDR3 loop spans 16 amino acids. V lost 3 bases to trimming and J lost 5 bases; unmatched junction nucleotides: 6. The DNA for the CDR3 is TGTGCCAGCAGCTTTGGACTAGCGGGGCAAGAAGATACGCAGTATTTT. Residues: CASSFGLAGQEDTQYF.

The V call is TRBV27, the J call TRBJ1-5; the D gene is possibly TRBD1 (5 bases). Germline CDR1 reads MNHEY; CDR2 reads SMNVEV (reference sequence). The V end was cut by 4 bases, the J end by 0 bases, with 10 bases between. This CDR3 has 15 residues. The CDR3 sequence is CASSSGIYSNQPQHF. The DNA of the CDR3 is TGTGCCAGCAGTTCAGGGATATATAGCAATCAGCCCCAGCATTTT.

This chain connects TRBV28 to TRBJ2-5; perhaps TRBD1 as D (5 bases). V gave up 2 bases and J gave up 3 bases, with 16 bases separating them. Germline CDR1 MDHEN, CDR2 SYDVKM. This CDR3 has 16 residues. CDR3 loop: CASSLGHSPGEETQYF. In DNA form, the CDR3 reads TGTGCCAGCAGTTTAGGACACTCCCCAGGCGAAGAGACCCAGTACTTC.

The chain carries TRBV28 and TRBJ2-7, with unresolved D. Germline CDR1 reads MDHEN; CDR2 reads SYDVKM. The CDR3 extends over 10 amino acids. Trimming removed 3 bases at V and 6 bases at J, with 3 bases between. This CDR3 reads CASSFSEQYF. The CDR3 DNA reads TGTGCCAGCAGTTTCTCCGAGCAGTACTTC.

The chain recombines TRBV3-1 (or the pseudogene TRBV3-2) with TRBJ2-3; 8 bases line up with TRBD2. Germline CDR1 is LGHDT and CDR2 is YNNKEL (reference sequence). The CDR3 covers 15 residues. Unmatched junction bases numbered 6, after V lost 3 bases and J lost 4 bases. The CDR3 nucleotides read TGTGCCAGCAGCCAGACGGGAGGGGTGGCAGATACGCAGTATTTT. Translating gives CASSQTGGVADTQYF.

The V gene is TRBV19, the J gene TRBJ1-5, with D maybe TRBD1 (5 bases). The CDR3 totals 15 residues. Germline CDR1 is LNHDA and CDR2 is SQIVND (reference sequence). With 4 bases removed from V and 0 bases from J, the gap between germline ends came to 10 bases. The CDR3 spells CASSTVTVSNQPQHF. The CDR3 nucleotides are TGTGCCAGTAGTACGGTGACAGTTAGCAATCAGCCCCAGCATTTT.

The rearrangement links TRBV19 to TRBJ1-1; TRBD1 matches at 10 bases. V shed 10 bases, J shed 5 bases, and the junction held 10 bases outside the gene matches. From germline, CDR1 is LNHDA and CDR2 SQIVND (reference sequence). The CDR3 length is 14 residues. The CDR3 DNA reads TGTGCCATGACCGAGACAGGGGGCTCTACTGAAGCTTTCTTT. Amino acid sequence: CAMTETGGSTEAFF.

This chain links TRBV28 with TRBJ2-2; 10 bases map to TRBD2. The trim removed 4 bases at V and 4 bases at J, leaving 3 bases unmatched. Germline V CDR1 and CDR2: MDHEN, SYDVKM. The CDR3 covers 15 residues. CDR3 nucleotide sequence: TGTGCCAGCAGTTCTAGCGGGAGCCCCACCGGGGAGCTGTTTTTT. Translating it yields CASSSSGSPTGELFF.

The chain carries TRBV4-2 and TRBJ2-6; possible D gene TRBD2, 6 bases. The germline gives CDR1 LGHNA, CDR2 YNFKEQ. The length of the CDR3 is 17 residues. V was clipped by 4 bases and J by 4 bases, with 17 bases between them. The CDR3 DNA reads TGTGCCAGCAGCCGCGTATGGGACTCTAGGGGGGCCAACGTCCTGACTTTC. Residues: CASSRVWDSRGANVLTF.

The rearrangement joins TRBV6-2 or TRBV6-3 to TRBJ2-7; TRBD2 is a possible D gene (6 bases). The V end was cut by 5 bases, the J end by 2 bases, with 19 bases between. This CDR3 contains 16 residues. Germline CDR1 reads MNHEY; CDR2 reads SVGEGT. Here the CDR3 DNA reads TGTGCCAGCAGTAGACCGGGACTCCCTTCCCCCTACGAGCAGTACTTC. Translated: CASSRPGLPSPYEQYF.

V is TRBV18 and J is TRBJ2-7; 8 bases line up with TRBD1. The CDR3 totals 13 residues. CDR1 and CDR2 from the germline V gene are KGHSH and LQKENI. V trimming: 4 bases; J trimming: 5 bases; junction bases outside the gene matches: 4. The CDR3 region has the DNA TGTGCCAGCTCACTGGGACAGGAGAACGAGCAGTACTTC. Its translation is CASSLGQENEQYF.

The chain employs TRBV24-1 and TRBJ2-1, with 9 bases that match TRBD2. CDR1 is KGHDR and CDR2 is SFDVKD in the germline V gene. The V gene end was trimmed by 2 bases and the J gene end by 2 bases; junction bases not matched to a gene: 0. CDR3 size: 15 residues. Here the CDR3 reads CATSDSSGTYNEQFF. DNA of the CDR3: TGTGCCACCAGTGATTCTAGCGGGACCTACAATGAGCAGTTCTTC.